This T cell receptor (beta chain) was sequenced in a study of shared clonotypes between healthy human individuals. V was cut by 8 bases and J by 5 bases, with 7 bases left in between. In germline, CDR1 is LNHDA, CDR2 SQIVND (reference sequence). The CDR3 is made up of 11 amino acids. With regard to this clone: Its antigen is unknown.

Study-level points and caveats: Depth of sequencing was expected to influence donor clonotype sharing. Few donors limited the genetic and exposure-history diversity represented. Among a handful of donors, roughly 5% of naive CD4 clonotypes were found in common. Shared clonotypes across all four donors exceeded non-shared ones in generation probability.

Sequencing used immunoSEQ multiplex PCR; TCRdb keeps in-frame clones, though not all of them. Among under 120,000 clones listed, about 66% were seen once. The V gene is TRBV19, the J gene TRBJ2-1; D not resolved. The clonotype originates from a young woman in good health. The sequencing sample was made of memory CD8+ T cells sorted from blood. Subset in this sample: CD45RO+ cells pooled with CCR7-negative TemRA cells. Here the CDR3 DNA reads TGTGCCAGTGCCTCTCACAATGAGCAGTTCTTC. This encodes CASASHNEQFF.